These T cell receptor beta chains were read from a single sample in a study of blood T cell repertoires in COVID-19. TCRdb's copy holds only in-frame clones and misses some; the assay was immunoSEQ multiplex PCR. The sample records 250,000 to 400,000 clones, about 85% being singletons. Sequenced sample: PBMCs or T cells enriched from blood (not recorded which). These receptors all stem from a woman in her 30s who had been exposed to COVID-19. Each CDR3 is given with its conserved first and last residue.

CDR3 protein: CASSRPTSGGTSTDTQYF
V gene: TRBV5-4
J gene: TRBJ2-3

CDR3 protein: CASSSLAGVTDTQYF
V gene: TRBV7-6
J gene: TRBJ2-3

CDR3 protein: CASSESGSGETYEQYF
V gene: TRBV10-3
J gene: TRBJ2-7

CDR3 protein: CASSLGTGSRSPLHF
V gene: TRBV5-1
J gene: TRBJ1-6

CDR3 protein: CASSQVPTGELFF
V gene: TRBV4-2
J gene: TRBJ2-2

CDR3 protein: CASNTYGGNQPQHF
V gene: TRBV19
J gene: TRBJ1-5

CDR3 protein: CASSQGPAGASYNEQFF
V gene: TRBV4-3
J gene: TRBJ2-1

CDR3 protein: CASRTGGSYEQYF
V gene: TRBV25-1
J gene: TRBJ2-7

CDR3 protein: CASSFLGTSGGVNIQYF
V gene: TRBV11-2
J gene: TRBJ2-4

CDR3 protein: CASRTQGANEKLFF
V gene: TRBV6-5
J gene: TRBJ1-4